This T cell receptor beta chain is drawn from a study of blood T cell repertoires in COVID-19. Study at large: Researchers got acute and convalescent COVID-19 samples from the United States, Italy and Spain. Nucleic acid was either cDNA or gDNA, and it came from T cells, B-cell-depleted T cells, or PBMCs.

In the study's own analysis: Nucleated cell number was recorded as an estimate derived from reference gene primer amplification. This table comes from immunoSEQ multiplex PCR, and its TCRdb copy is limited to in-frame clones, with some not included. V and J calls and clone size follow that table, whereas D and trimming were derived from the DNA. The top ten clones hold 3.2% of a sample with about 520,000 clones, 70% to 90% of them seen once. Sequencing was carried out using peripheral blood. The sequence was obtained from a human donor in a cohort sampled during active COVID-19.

The CDR3 DNA sequence: TGTGCCAGCAGCTTAGGACTAGCTACCTACAATGAGCAGTTCTTC. Translated, it gives CASSLGLATYNEQFF. This chain uses TRBV7-2 with TRBJ2-1, with 7 bases identical to TRBD2. With 1 base clipped from V and 2 bases from J, the junction kept 2 bases outside the gene matches. This CDR3 spans 15 amino acids. Germline V CDR1 and CDR2: SGHTA, FQGNSA.